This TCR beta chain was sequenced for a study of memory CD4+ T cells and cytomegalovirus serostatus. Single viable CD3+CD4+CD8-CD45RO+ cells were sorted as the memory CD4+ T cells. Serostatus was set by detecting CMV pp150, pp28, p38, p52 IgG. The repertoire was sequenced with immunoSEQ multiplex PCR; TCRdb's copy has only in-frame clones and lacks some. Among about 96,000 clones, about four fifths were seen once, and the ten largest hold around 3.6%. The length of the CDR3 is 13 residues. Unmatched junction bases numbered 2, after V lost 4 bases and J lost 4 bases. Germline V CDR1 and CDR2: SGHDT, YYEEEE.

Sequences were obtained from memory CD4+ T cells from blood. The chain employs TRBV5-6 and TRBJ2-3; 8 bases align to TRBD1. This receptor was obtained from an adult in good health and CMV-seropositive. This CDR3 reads CASSPGGSDTQYF. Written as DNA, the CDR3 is TGTGCCAGCAGCCCAGGGGGCTCAGATACGCAGTATTTT.